These T cell receptor beta chains were read from a single sample in a study of T cell responses to AZD1222 COVID-19 vaccine. Sequencing was performed with immunoSEQ multiplex PCR; in TCRdb, only in-frame clones are kept and a portion is missing. The sample records more than 150,000 clones, about 91% being singletons. The input for sequencing was peripheral blood, taken on day 0 of AZD1222 vaccination. Receptors originate from an adult in good health. Each CDR3 is given with its conserved first and last residue. Fields, in order: J gene, D gene, V gene, clone size, CDR3 protein, CDR3 DNA. D genes are given only for firm matches. Size is omitted from some rows. Given values are once, few, many or a class for expanded clones.

j_call: TRBJ1-5
d_call: -
v_call: TRBV2
clone_size: few
cdr3_aa: CAGRTEVNQPQHF
cdr3_nt: TGTGCCGGGCGGACAGAAGTCAATCAGCCCCAGCATTTT

j_call: TRBJ2-7
d_call: TRBD2
v_call: TRBV3-1/TRBV3-2
clone_size: -
cdr3_aa: CASSRTSGGAYEQYF
cdr3_nt: TGTGCCAGCAGCCGGACTAGCGGGGGGGCCTACGAGCAGTACTTC

j_call: TRBJ1-1
d_call: TRBD1
v_call: TRBV14
clone_size: -
cdr3_aa: CASKGAGKAFF
cdr3_nt: TGTGCCAGCAAGGGGGCCGGCAAAGCTTTCTTT

j_call: TRBJ2-7
d_call: -
v_call: TRBV19
clone_size: -
cdr3_aa: CASSMWSGLSYEQYF
cdr3_nt: TGTGCCAGTAGTATGTGGAGCGGACTGTCCTACGAGCAGTACTTC

j_call: TRBJ1-1
d_call: -
v_call: TRBV28
clone_size: -
cdr3_aa: CASSLTKGRTEAFF
cdr3_nt: TGTGCCAGCAGTTTAACGAAGGGCAGGACTGAAGCTTTCTTT

j_call: TRBJ1-5
d_call: TRBD1
v_call: TRBV12-3/TRBV12-4
clone_size: -
cdr3_aa: CASSPGQRQPQHF
cdr3_nt: TGTGCCAGCAGTCCGGGACAGCGTCAGCCCCAGCATTTT

j_call: TRBJ1-6
d_call: -
v_call: TRBV18
clone_size: -
cdr3_aa: CASSPPGGRASPLHF
cdr3_nt: TGTGCCAGCTCACCACCCGGGGGACGGGCTTCACCCCTCCACTTT

j_call: TRBJ1-2
d_call: -
v_call: TRBV27
clone_size: -
cdr3_aa: CASSLQGYYGYTF
cdr3_nt: TGTGCCAGCAGTTTACAGGGCTACTATGGCTACACCTTC

j_call: TRBJ1-2
d_call: -
v_call: TRBV7-2
clone_size: -
cdr3_aa: CASSLGRANYGYTF
cdr3_nt: TGTGCCAGCAGCTTGGGCAGAGCTAACTATGGCTACACCTTC

j_call: TRBJ2-5
d_call: -
v_call: TRBV7-3
clone_size: -
cdr3_aa: CASSSQGGETQYF
cdr3_nt: TGTGCCAGCAGCTCACAGGGCGGGGAGACCCAGTACTTC

j_call: TRBJ2-7
d_call: -
v_call: TRBV25-1
clone_size: -
cdr3_aa: CASSAAPSSYEQYF
cdr3_nt: TGTGCCAGCAGTGCTGCGCCCAGCTCCTACGAGCAGTACTTC

j_call: TRBJ1-6
d_call: -
v_call: TRBV11-2
clone_size: -
cdr3_aa: CASSLEWGAGSPLHF
cdr3_nt: TGTGCCAGCAGCTTAGAATGGGGGGCAGGTTCACCCCTCCACTTT

j_call: TRBJ1-2
d_call: -
v_call: TRBV28
clone_size: once
cdr3_aa: CASSLNWGGYTF
cdr3_nt: TGTGCCAGCAGTCTCAATTGGGGTGGCTACACCTTC

j_call: TRBJ2-7
d_call: -
v_call: TRBV9
clone_size: -
cdr3_aa: CASSVATGDHEQYF
cdr3_nt: TGTGCCAGCAGCGTAGCTACCGGGGACCACGAGCAGTACTTC

j_call: TRBJ1-2
d_call: -
v_call: TRBV28
clone_size: -
cdr3_aa: CASSLTGGYTF
cdr3_nt: TGTGCCAGCAGTTTAACCGGTGGCTACACCTTC

j_call: TRBJ1-1
d_call: TRBD1
v_call: TRBV3-1/TRBV3-2
clone_size: -
cdr3_aa: CASSPGQGEAFF
cdr3_nt: TGTGCCAGCAGCCCAGGACAGGGAGAAGCTTTCTTT

j_call: TRBJ2-1
d_call: -
v_call: TRBV5-6
clone_size: -
cdr3_aa: CASSPVQSSYNEQFF
cdr3_nt: TGTGCCAGCAGCCCTGTTCAGAGCTCCTACAATGAGCAGTTCTTC

j_call: TRBJ2-7
d_call: -
v_call: TRBV12-5
clone_size: -
cdr3_aa: CASGLVLSRSSYEQYF
cdr3_nt: TGTGCTAGTGGTTTGGTACTTTCGAGAAGCTCCTACGAGCAGTACTTC

j_call: TRBJ1-1
d_call: TRBD1
v_call: TRBV5-4
clone_size: few
cdr3_aa: CASSSSGQGPFNTEAFF
cdr3_nt: TGTGCCAGCAGCTCCTCCGGACAGGGCCCCTTCAACACTGAAGCTTTCTTT

j_call: TRBJ2-3
d_call: -
v_call: TRBV11-3
clone_size: once
cdr3_aa: CASSLGYPVAEGGTDTQYF
cdr3_nt: TGTGCCAGCAGCTTAGGGTATCCTGTGGCGGAGGGGGGCACAGATACGCAGTATTTT

j_call: TRBJ2-1
d_call: -
v_call: TRBV6-5
clone_size: -
cdr3_aa: CASNLDLSPYNEQFF
cdr3_nt: TGTGCCAGCAACTTAGACTTGTCCCCCTACAATGAGCAGTTCTTC

j_call: TRBJ2-6
d_call: -
v_call: TRBV27
clone_size: -
cdr3_aa: CASSPQLSGANVLTF
cdr3_nt: TGTGCCAGCAGTCCACAGCTCTCTGGGGCCAACGTCCTGACTTTC

j_call: TRBJ1-3
d_call: TRBD1
v_call: TRBV5-1
clone_size: once
cdr3_aa: CASSSRTGEATIYF
cdr3_nt: TGCGCCAGCAGCTCTCGGACAGGGGAGGCCACCATATATTTT

j_call: TRBJ1-3
d_call: -
v_call: TRBV7-9
clone_size: -
cdr3_aa: CASSLLDHTIYF
cdr3_nt: TGTGCCAGCAGCCTACTAGACCACACCATATATTTT